The 27 T cell receptor beta chains reported below all come from one sample, sequenced in a study of blood T cell repertoires in COVID-19. The data were produced by immunoSEQ multiplex PCR, yet TCRdb's version contains in-frame clones alone and is incomplete. The sample lists about 140,000 clones, about 85% occurring once. The specimen sequenced was peripheral blood. These receptor sequences come from a human donor in a cohort sampled during active COVID-19.

This chain uses TRBV28 with TRBJ2-2; D possibly corresponds to TRBD1 (5 bases). The CDR3 sequence is 14 residues long. Trimming removed 5 bases at V and 1 base at J, with 8 bases between. Germline V lookup: CDR1 MDHEN, CDR2 SYDVKM. The CDR3 spells CASSTGQNTGELFF. The DNA of the CDR3 is TGTGCCAGCAGTACTGGACAGAACACCGGGGAGCTGTTTTTT.

The rearrangement joins TRBV6-5 to TRBJ1-1; 7 nucleotides line up with TRBD1. This CDR3 spans 13 amino acids. The trim removed 6 bases at V and 6 bases at J, leaving 7 bases unmatched. Germline loops: CDR1 MNHEY, CDR2 SVGAGI. The CDR3 protein is CASRRTGVAEAFF. For the CDR3, the DNA is TGTGCCAGCAGAAGAACAGGGGTGGCTGAAGCTTTCTTT.

The gene calls are TRBV9 and TRBJ1-3; TRBD1 matches 9 bases. The germline gives CDR1 SGDLS, CDR2 YYNGEE. This CDR3 is built from 17 residues. J lost 2 bases, V lost 4 bases, and 10 bases had no gene match. The CDR3 DNA reads as TGTGCCAGCAGCCTTCAGGACAGGGGAATTACTGGAAACACCATATATTTT. Translated, it gives CASSLQDRGITGNTIYF.

CDR3 loop: CAWSPTSGAGELFF. Here the CDR3 DNA reads TGTGCCTGGAGTCCGACTAGCGGGGCCGGGGAGCTGTTTTTT. This chain links TRBV30 with TRBJ2-2, with 11 bases that match TRBD2. Germline V gene sequence: CDR1 GTSNPN, CDR2 SVGIG (reference sequence). After removal of 2 bases from V and 6 bases from J, the junction contained 2 bases not matched to a gene. The CDR3 runs to 14 residues.

Concerning this clone: Its ends do not fully match the called genes, so a read error is possible. V usage is TRBV7-7 and J usage is TRBJ2-1; tentatively, D is TRBD2 (6 bases). Germline V gives CDR1 SSHAT, CDR2 FNYEAQ (reference sequence). The CDR3 consists of 15 residues. CDR3 sequence reads: CASSSGTGNYNEQFF. CDR3 DNA: TGTGCTAGCAGCTCCGGGACTGGGAACTACAATGAGCAGTTCTTC.

This chain links TRBV30 with TRBJ2-2; maybe TRBD2 (5 bases). The CDR3 is made up of 14 amino acids. Trimming stripped 4 bases from V and 3 bases from J, with 12 bases between. CDR1 is GTSNPN and CDR2 is SVGIG in the germline V gene (reference sequence). CDR3 sequence reads: CAWNTGEYTGELFF. In DNA, the CDR3 is TGTGCCTGGAATACCGGGGAGTACACCGGGGAGCTGTTTTTT.

The chain recombines TRBV11-2 with TRBJ1-2, with D unresolved. Trimming removed 5 bases at V and 5 bases at J, with 18 bases between. Germline values: CDR1 SGHAT, CDR2 FQNNGV. This CDR3 region has 15 residues. The chain's CDR3 is CASSPSSGMQYGYTF. The CDR3 DNA follows: TGTGCCAGCAGCCCATCGTCGGGTATGCAGTATGGCTACACCTTC.

This sequence joins TRBV3-1 (or the pseudogene TRBV3-2) and TRBJ1-1; tentative D call: TRBD1 (6 bases). Germline CDR1 is LGHDT and CDR2 is YNNKEL (reference sequence). The V end lost 2 bases, the J end lost 11 bases, and 15 bases lay between the germline ends. This CDR3 spans 13 amino acids. The CDR3 nucleotides read TGTGCCAGCAGCCAAAGCCGGGACACCGATGCTTTCTTT. It is translated as CASSQSRDTDAFF.

The chain is built from TRBV27 and TRBJ2-1; D unclear. Germline loops: CDR1 MNHEY, CDR2 SMNVEV (reference sequence). V was pared by 7 bases and J by 6 bases, with 13 bases between. The CDR3 spans 13 residues. The CDR3 nucleotides are TGTGCCAGCATCAATCGACTCCTCAATGAGCAGTTCTTC. This translates into CASINRLLNEQFF.

Only a few counts were recorded for this clone. V and J are TRBV18 and TRBJ1-3; a possible D gene is TRBD1 (6 bases). V was pared by 5 bases and J by 0 bases, with 14 bases between. The CDR3 is 16 residues long. CDR1 is KGHSH and CDR2 is LQKENI in the germline V gene. CDR3 DNA sequence: TGTGCCAGCTCATCTGACGGACAGAGCTCTGGAAACACCATATATTTT. Residues: CASSSDGQSSGNTIYF.

The chain recombines TRBV4-1 with TRBJ2-7; TRBD1 is a possible D gene (6 bases). V dropped 1 base and J dropped 7 bases, with 20 bases sitting between them. Germline V gene data show CDR1 as MGHRA and CDR2 as YSYEKL. This CDR3 contains 16 residues. The CDR3 region has the DNA TGCGCCAGCAGCCAAGGAAGGGCCAGGGGAAGATTTGAGCAGTACTTC. Amino acids: CASSQGRARGRFEQYF.

The CDR3 bases are TGTGCCAGCAGTTTGGGACTGCAGTCCTACGAGCAGTACTTC. Translation gives CASSLGLQSYEQYF. This rearrangement joins TRBV27 to TRBJ2-7; TRBD2 is a possible D gene (6 bases). Trimming removed 3 bases from V and 1 base from J, with 10 bases in between. The CDR3 sequence is 14 residues long. CDR1 is MNHEY and CDR2 is SMNVEV in the germline V gene (reference sequence).

The chain is built from TRBV28 and TRBJ1-4, with 10 bases fitting TRBD1. Germline V gene data show CDR1 as MDHEN and CDR2 as SYDVKM. The CDR3 spans 15 residues. Losses at the gene ends were 3 bases for V and 5 bases for J; bases not matched to a gene: 3. In DNA form, the CDR3 reads TGTGCCAGCAGTTTGCCGACAGGGGGCAATGAAAAACTGTTTTTT. This sequence encodes CASSLPTGGNEKLFF.

The chain uses TRBV7-3 and TRBJ2-2; possible D gene TRBD2, 6 bases. There are 16 residues in the CDR3. CDR1 SGHTA and CDR2 FQGTGA come from the germline V gene. With 2 bases removed from V and 2 bases from J, the gap between germline ends came to 12 bases. The CDR3 loop reads CASSLSSGSNTGELFF. The CDR3 DNA sequence: TGTGCCAGCAGCTTATCCAGCGGGTCCAACACCGGGGAGCTGTTTTTT.

V is TRBV7-9 and J is TRBJ2-1; 8 bases align to TRBD2. CDR3 size: 16 residues. CDR1 SEHNR and CDR2 FQNEAQ come from the germline V gene (reference sequence). The junction had 13 bases not matched to a gene; V was cut back by 7 bases and J by 5 bases. CDR3 in DNA: TGTGCCAGCATGTTCTTTAGCGGGGTCGCTGACAATGAGCAGTTCTTC. Protein sequence: CASMFFSGVADNEQFF. Together with reference TRBV7-9 and TRBJ2-1, the CDR3 gives the full variable domain: DTGVSQNPRHKITKRGQNVTFRCDPISEHNRLYWYRQTLGQGPEFLTYFQNEAQLEKSRLLSDRFSAERPKGSFSTLEIQRTEQGDSAMYLCASMFFSGVADNEQFFGPGTRLTVL.

The V gene is TRBV29-1, the J gene TRBJ2-5, with D perhaps TRBD1 (6 bases). CDR3 length: 14 amino acids. CDR1 and CDR2 from the germline V gene are SQVTM and ANQGSEA. The germline V and J ends were trimmed by 0 bases and 5 bases, with 13 bases remaining between them. The CDR3 sequence: CSVEDTGSRETQYF. CDR3 bases: TGCAGCGTTGAAGACACAGGGAGTAGGGAGACCCAGTACTTC.

This chain connects TRBV2 to TRBJ1-4; possible D gene TRBD1, 6 bases. The CDR3 runs to 14 residues. The germline CDR1 and CDR2 sequences are SNHLY and FYNNEI. V was clipped by 5 bases and J by 8 bases, with 15 bases between them. The CDR3, as DNA: TGTGCCAGCAGTAGACAGGTCTCCACCGAAAAACTGTTTTTT. The encoded protein is CASSRQVSTEKLFF.

The chain has TRBV29-1 and TRBJ2-1; 8 bases are a match to TRBD1. Germline CDR1 reads SQVTM; CDR2 reads ANQGSEA. V trimming: 3 bases; J trimming: 6 bases; junction bases outside the gene matches: 1. The CDR3 is 12 residues long. The CDR3 loop reads CSVDRGLNEQFF. The CDR3 nucleotides are TGCAGCGTTGACAGGGGGCTCAATGAGCAGTTCTTC.

The J gene is TRBJ2-3, the V gene TRBV6-5; TRBD1 aligns across 8 bases. Losses at the gene ends were 7 bases for V and 3 bases for J; bases not matched to a gene: 3. The CDR3 spans 13 residues. Germline V lookup: CDR1 MNHEY, CDR2 SVGAGI. Here the CDR3 reads CASKNRGTDTQYF. The DNA of the CDR3 is TGTGCCAGCAAGAACAGGGGGACAGATACGCAGTATTTT.

The chain combines TRBV6-2 or TRBV6-3 with TRBJ2-1; 7 bases agree with TRBD2. Germline trimming cut 5 bases from V and 8 bases from J; bases unmatched to any gene: 12. CDR1 MNHEY and CDR2 SVGEGT come from the germline V gene. CDR3 length: 15 amino acids. The CDR3 DNA is TGTGCCAGCAGTAGGGAGGGACGAATCTTCGATGAGCAGTTCTTC. Its translation is CASSREGRIFDEQFF.

The chain recombines TRBV7-2 with TRBJ2-1; 7 positions match TRBD2. V dropped 1 base and J dropped 6; count of bases not matched to a gene: 6. CDR3 length: 15 residues. Per germline, CDR1 SGHTA and CDR2 FQGNSA. CDR3 amino acids: CASSLGGGRFNEQFF. The CDR3, as DNA: TGTGCCAGCAGCTTAGGCGGCGGGAGATTCAATGAGCAGTTCTTC. The entire variable domain, with the rest obtained from reference TRBV7-2 and TRBJ2-1, is as follows: GAGVSQSPSNKVTEKGKDVELRCDPISGHTALYWYRQSLGQGLEFLIYFQGNSAPDKSGLPSDRFSAERTGGSVSTLTIQRTQQEDSAVYLCASSLGGGRFNEQFFGPGTRLTVL.

The J gene is TRBJ1-1, the V gene TRBV18; 7 nucleotides agree with TRBD1. J gave up 1 base and V 3 bases, and 11 bases lay outside the gene matches. From germline, CDR1 is KGHSH and CDR2 LQKENI. The CDR3 is made up of 17 amino acids. The CDR3 DNA reads as TGTGCCAGCTCACCTCCCCAAGGGAGGACAGGGAACACTGAAGCTTTCTTT. This codes for CASSPPQGRTGNTEAFF.

CDR3 region: CASSLQGLHEKLFF. Written as DNA, the CDR3 is TGTGCCAGCAGCTTGCAGGGGCTTCATGAAAAACTGTTTTTT. The chain is built from TRBV7-9 and TRBJ1-4; D possibly corresponds to TRBD1 (6 bases). Germline values: CDR1 SEHNR, CDR2 FQNEAQ (reference sequence). Trimming took off 3 bases at V and 6 bases at J, with 11 bases between the two ends. The CDR3 spans 14 residues.

The chain uses TRBV7-2 and TRBJ1-2; the D gene is possibly TRBD1 (6 bases). This CDR3 region has 15 residues. The V end was cut by 2 bases, the J end by 1 base, with 11 bases between. Germline CDR1 reads SGHTA; CDR2 reads FQGNSA. This CDR3 reads CASSLIRGHNYGYTF. In DNA form, the CDR3 reads TGTGCCAGCAGCTTAATCAGGGGCCATAACTATGGCTACACCTTC.

V gene TRBV3-1 (or the pseudogene TRBV3-2) combines with J gene TRBJ1-1; D is ambiguous. V shed 4 bases and J shed 5 bases, with 11 bases lying between them. Germline CDR1 reads LGHDT; CDR2 reads YNNKEL (reference sequence). This CDR3 comprises 13 residues. The CDR3 protein is CASSRVVQTEAFF. CDR3 bases: TGTGCCAGCAGCCGTGTGGTGCAGACTGAAGCTTTCTTT.

This chain links TRBV29-1 with TRBJ1-1; D is perhaps TRBD1 (6 bases). Between the trimmed V and J ends, which lost 2 bases and 0 bases, there was a span of 13 bases. This CDR3 region has 15 residues. The germline V gene has CDR1 SQVTM and CDR2 ANQGSEA. CDR3 protein: CSVERGGVVNTEAFF. DNA for the CDR3: TGCAGCGTTGAAAGGGGGGGGGTAGTGAACACTGAAGCTTTCTTT.

The rearrangement links TRBV5-4 to TRBJ1-3, with 8 bases matching TRBD1. CDR3 length: 16 residues. J lost 1 base, V lost 0 bases, and 3 bases had no gene match. Germline lookup yields CDR1 SGHNT and CDR2 YYREEE (reference sequence). The chain's CDR3 is CASSLDGTGSGNTIYF. The CDR3 coding sequence is TGTGCCAGCAGCTTGGATGGGACAGGTTCTGGAAACACCATATATTTT.